This T cell receptor beta chain was identified during a study of blood T cell repertoires in COVID-19. Study overall: The United States, Italy and Spain provided the acute and convalescent COVID-19 samples. Nucleic acid was either cDNA or gDNA, and it came from T cells, B-cell-depleted T cells, or PBMCs.

The repertoire was sequenced with immunoSEQ multiplex PCR; TCRdb's copy has only in-frame clones and lacks some. Here the sample spans about 59,000 clones, roughly 90% being singletons. Per the germline V gene, CDR1 is MNHEY and CDR2 is SMNVEV (reference sequence). J lost 2 bases, V lost 5 bases, and 7 bases had no gene match. The CDR3 is 16 residues long. The chain employs TRBV27 and TRBJ2-2; 8 bases fit TRBD1. The clonotype comes from a man older than 75 in a cohort sampled during active COVID-19. Sequenced: peripheral blood. In nucleotides, the CDR3 is TGTGCCAGCAGTCCCCTGGACAGGGTCAACACCGGGGAGCTGTTTTTT. It translates to CASSPLDRVNTGELFF.